The present T cell receptor beta chain was sequenced within a study of blood T cell repertoires in COVID-19. Study-level background: The United States, Italy and Spain provided the acute and convalescent COVID-19 samples. T cells, B-cell-depleted T cells, or PBMCs provided the cDNA or gDNA that served as material.

There are 17 residues in the CDR3. After removal of 6 bases from V and 1 base from J, the junction contained 13 bases not matched to a gene. Germline V CDR1 and CDR2: MNHEY, SMNVEV (reference sequence). Clones were sequenced by immunoSEQ multiplex PCR, and TCRdb holds only the in-frame ones, with some missing. Here the sample spans 200,000 to 250,000 clones, around 85% being singletons. The chain recombines TRBV27 with TRBJ1-1, with 8 bases identical to TRBD1. This clonotype originated in a man in his forties or fifties who had recovered from COVID-19. Sequenced material: PBMCs or T cells enriched from blood (not recorded which). This CDR3 reads CASSPYPGGAGNTEAFF. The CDR3 DNA sequence: TGTGCCAGCAGCCCTTACCCAGGGGGCGCAGGGAACACTGAAGCTTTCTTT.